Shown below are 18 T cell receptor beta chains from a single sample sequenced in a study of CD8+CD57+ T cells in acquired aplastic anemia. According to the study, genomic DNA was the template for TCR beta VDJ and CDR3 profiling. TCRdb independently ran MiXCR on the reads; one entry per CDR3 protein. The sample has approximately 81,000 distinct CDR3 sequences; around 44% are singletons. The sequencing sample was made of sorted CD4+, CD8+, or CD8+CD57+ T cells (not recorded which) from PBMCs. Receptor source: a human donor in good health, serving as a control.

This rearrangement joins TRBV29-1 to TRBJ1-2; 8 positions agree with TRBD1. This CDR3 region has 14 residues. Trimming removed 6 bases from V and 3 bases from J; junction bases left unmatched: 9. CDR1 is SQVTM, CDR2 ANQGSEA, per germline. The CDR3 nucleotides are TGCAGCGTGGGGCAGGGGGCTTTCGACTATGGCTACACCTTC. This translates into CSVGQGAFDYGYTF.

The sample holds many counts of this clonotype. This CDR3 reads CASSLAASGRHSTDTQYF. The CDR3 DNA reads TGTGCCAGCAGCTTAGCGGCTAGCGGGAGACATAGCACAGATACGCAGTATTTT. The chain joins TRBV7-6 to TRBJ2-3, with 10 nucleotides matching TRBD2. V dropped 0 bases and J dropped 0; count of bases not matched to a gene: 6. The CDR3 has 18 amino acids. Germline CDR1 is SGHVS and CDR2 is FNYEAQ.

This chain uses TRBV20-1 with TRBJ1-5; no firm D call. The ends were cut back, 5 bases at V and 5 bases at J, with 4 bases in the middle. From germline, CDR1 is DFQATT and CDR2 SNEGSKA (reference sequence). This CDR3 is 10 amino acids long. CDR3 protein: CSALHQPQHF. The CDR3 DNA reads TGCAGTGCTCTCCATCAGCCCCAGCATTTT.

Points on this clonotype: With a much larger clone just one base away, this may be a read error. The chain recombines TRBV20-1 with TRBJ2-1; TRBD2 agrees at 7 bases. The ends lost 1 base at V and 3 bases at J; junction bases unmatched: 6. CDR3 size: 15 residues. The germline V gene encodes CDR1 DFQATT and CDR2 SNEGSKA (reference sequence). CDR3 sequence reads: CSARGLAGDYNEQFF. DNA of the CDR3: TGCAGTGCTAGAGGACTTGCGGGGGACTACAATGAGCAGTTCTTC.

Ten or more counts support this clonotype. This chain connects TRBV3-1 to TRBJ2-7; tentative D call: TRBD2 (7 bases). Trimming removed 5 bases from V and 5 bases from J, with 16 bases in between. CDR1 is LGHDT and CDR2 is YNNKEL in the germline V gene (reference sequence). This CDR3 comprises 14 residues. The CDR3 DNA reads as TGTGCCAGCAGCTTCGGACCGGGGGGCGACGAGCAGTACTTC. Translated, it gives CASSFGPGGDEQYF.

This clonotype was counted many times. The V and J genes are TRBV20-1 and TRBJ2-7; unclear D gene. The V end was cut by 3 bases, the J end by 7 bases, with 16 bases between. The V gene's germline CDR1 is DFQATT and CDR2 SNEGSKA (reference sequence). The CDR3 has 13 residues. In DNA form, the CDR3 reads TGCAGTGCTAGGGACCGTTCAGCGAAGGAGCAGTACTTC. Protein: CSARDRSAKEQYF.

The chain is built from TRBV6-1 and TRBJ1-1, with D perhaps matching TRBD1 (6 bases). This CDR3 has 14 residues. Looked up from germline, CDR1 is MNHNS and CDR2 is SASEGT. V shed 6 bases and J shed 7 bases, with 18 bases lying between them. The CDR3 bases are TGTGCCAGCAGGGTAGCGGGGGACATCGGTGAAGCTTTCTTT. Protein sequence: CASRVAGDIGEAFF.

Comments on this clonotype: This may be a read error: a much more frequent sequence differs by one nucleotide. The genes are TRBV7-9 and TRBJ1-1; the D is unclear. Germline assignment: CDR1 SEHNR and CDR2 FQNEAQ (reference sequence). The CDR3 consists of 14 residues. With 1 base removed from V and 3 bases from J, the gap between germline ends came to 9 bases. The CDR3 coding sequence is TGTGCCAGCAGCTTAGGAGCGAGGGACACTGAAGCTTTCTTT. It yields the protein CASSLGARDTEAFF.

Note on this clonotype: A much larger clone is a single base away; this may be a read error. V usage is TRBV6-1 and J usage is TRBJ1-1; D gene ambiguous. Germline loops: CDR1 MNHNS, CDR2 SASEGT. Between the trimmed V and J ends, which lost 7 bases and 3 bases, there was a span of 9 bases. This CDR3 contains 12 residues. CDR3 sequence reads: CASNDGDTEAFF. DNA of the CDR3: TGTGCCAGCAACGACGGGGACACTGAAGCTTTCTTT.

The chain couples TRBV20-1 to TRBJ2-6, with a possible D match to TRBD2 (5 bases). Germline-derived CDR1 and CDR2 are DFQATT and SNEGSKA (reference sequence). The CDR3 is made up of 17 amino acids. Trimming removed 7 bases from V and 0 bases from J, with 19 bases in between. CDR3 amino acids: CSVRRASPYSGANVLTF. The CDR3 DNA reads as TGCAGTGTAAGGCGGGCCTCCCCTTACTCTGGGGCCAACGTCCTGACTTTC.

CDR3 loop: CASSIKDSLEAFF. As DNA, the CDR3 is TGTGCCAGTAGTATCAAGGACAGCCTTGAAGCTTTCTTT. V is TRBV19 and J is TRBJ1-1, with D tentatively TRBD1 (6 bases). This CDR3 is 13 amino acids long. Trimming took off 3 bases at V and 7 bases at J, with 12 bases between the two ends. The germline gives CDR1 LNHDA, CDR2 SQIVND (reference sequence).

This clonotype was observed once. The J gene is TRBJ2-3, the V gene TRBV10-3; D gene ambiguous. The end of the DNA fits TRBJ1-5 better, so the J call may be wrong. Germline values: CDR1 ENHRY, CDR2 SYGVKD. CDR3 length equals 15 residues. CDR3 DNA sequence: TGTGCCATCAGTGAGTCTAGCGGGAGGGCAGATACGCAGCATTTT. Translated: CAISESSGRADTQHF.

The table lists this clonotype with many counts. The CDR3 DNA is TGTGCCAGCGGGTCCGACAGGCGAGCCTACGAGCAGTACTTC. This encodes CASGSDRRAYEQYF. This chain joins TRBV11-2 and TRBJ2-7, with TRBD1 as a possible D gene (6 bases). Germline V CDR1 and CDR2: SGHAT, FQNNGV. This CDR3 spans 14 amino acids. V lost 8 bases, J lost 2 bases, and 16 bases lay in between.

Ten or more counts support this clonotype. The rearrangement links TRBV25-1 to TRBJ2-7; D gene unclear. Trimming left V 1 base short and J 0 bases short, with 10 bases between. The CDR3 is 15 amino acids. The germline V gene has CDR1 MGHDK and CDR2 SYGVNS. CDR3 residues: CASSESVKDSYEQYF. The CDR3 DNA is TGTGCCAGCAGTGAATCGGTGAAGGACTCCTACGAGCAGTACTTC.

The chain recombines TRBV14 with TRBJ2-2; the D is unclear. The CDR3 spans 13 residues. Germline CDR1 reads SGHDN; CDR2 reads FVKESK. V was trimmed by 6 bases and J by 1 base, leaving 6 bases between them. As DNA, the CDR3 is TGTGCCAGCAGTCACTGGAACACCGGGGAGCTGTTTTTT. Translated: CASSHWNTGELFF.

V usage is TRBV5-1 and J usage is TRBJ2-7, with TRBD1 identical over 8 bases. The germline gives CDR1 SGHRS, CDR2 YFSETQ. CDR3 length equals 11 residues. With 7 bases clipped from V and 6 bases from J, the junction kept 3 bases outside the gene matches. The CDR3 protein is CASSGTGEQYF. The CDR3 DNA is TGCGCCAGCTCCGGGACAGGCGAGCAGTACTTC. Together with reference TRBV5-1 and TRBJ2-7, the CDR3 gives the full variable domain: KAGVTQTPRYLIKTRGQQVTLSCSPISGHRSVSWYQQTPGQGLQFLFEYFSETQRNKGNFPGRFSGRQFSNSRSEMNVSTLELGDSALYLCASSGTGEQYFGPGTRLTVT.

A word on this clonotype: A read error may be the cause here, since a much bigger clone is one base away. The chain carries TRBV6-5 and TRBJ2-7, with D unresolved. Per the germline V gene, CDR1 is MNHEY and CDR2 is SVGAGI. The CDR3 is 14 amino acids. This CDR3 is CASSYSEEGYGQYF. The CDR3 bases are TGTGCCAGCAGTTACTCAGAGGAAGGCTACGGGCAGTACTTC.

This clonotype has ten or more counts. The chain uses TRBV12-3 or TRBV12-4 and TRBJ1-1; D gene unclear. V lost 6 bases, J lost 3 bases, and 11 bases lay in between. The length of the CDR3 is 13 residues. For the CDR3, the DNA is TGTGCCAGCAGCCAGAGACGGTACACTGAAGCTTTCTTT. Amino acid sequence: CASSQRRYTEAFF.